This TCR beta chain emerged from a study of tumor-infiltrating T cells and Merkel cell polyomavirus. Overall study context: The T cells studied were KLL-specific CD8+ cells against Merkel polyomavirus.

All patients' tumors stained robustly positive for Merkel cell polyomavirus Large T antigen by immunohistochemistry. This CDR3 contains 14 residues. CDR1 and CDR2 (germline): LNHDA, SQIVND (reference sequence). V was pared by 3 bases and J by 5 bases, with 6 bases of the junction left unmatched. This table comes from immunoSEQ multiplex PCR, and its TCRdb copy is limited to in-frame clones, with some not included. The sample has 26,000 or so clones, 70% to 90% seen once. This TCR was sampled from a man aged 50-59 years with Merkel cell carcinoma. This sequence joins TRBV19 and TRBJ1-1; 7 bases are shared with TRBD1. The sequenced material came from lymph node tissue. CDR3 in amino acids: CASSISAGGTEAFF. The CDR3 DNA is TGTGCCAGTAGTATCTCGGCAGGGGGAACTGAAGCTTTCTTT. The whole variable domain, remainder taken from reference TRBV19 and TRBJ1-1, is DGGITQSPKYLFRKEGQNVTLSCEQNLNHDAMYWYRQDPGQGLRLIYYSQIVNDFQKGDIAEGYSVSREKKESFPLTVTSAQKNPTAFYLCASSISAGGTEAFFGQGTRLTVV.